Below, one T cell receptor beta chain is given with its context. Its antigen is not yet known. Base-call qualities are not available, and no considerably larger clone is one nucleotide away. Genomic DNA was extracted from sorted cells for sequencing of the TCRbeta CDR3 region. TCRbeta CDR3 regions were sequenced using the immunoSEQ Assay. In TCRdb, the immuneACCESS table is reduced to in-frame sequences with V and J assigned. These tables do not hold every clone; where another copy was compared, an unresolved V gene accounts for under half, and the others remain unexplained. This sample holds about 49,000 clones; about 86% were observed only once. In total, the top ten clones hold about 5.8% of the sample. Compared with germline, V lacks 3 bases and J lacks 0 bases; bases without a gene match: 6. Per the germline V gene, KGHSH is the CDR1 and LQKENI is the CDR2. Including the terminal cysteine and phenylalanine, the CDR3 comprises 16 residues. Kept here is only the CDR3 DNA, which spans 48 bases and is read in frame from base 1.

The source of the sample is a study of OX40 agonist ivuxolimab in advanced cancers. Regarding the research as a whole: Ivuxolimab was a fully human IgG2 agonistic monoclonal antibody targeting the costimulatory receptor OX40 (CD134). Intravenous ivuxolimab was administered to patients every 2 weeks at six dose levels: 0.01, 0.1, 0.3, 1.5, 3 and 10 mg/kg. Of the roughly 52 dose-escalation patients, hepatocellular carcinoma was present in around 20, melanoma in roughly 15, renal cell carcinoma in 9 and head and neck cancer in 9. A male proportion of roughly 85% and a mean age of around 60 years, ranging from about 20 to 79, were recorded for the dose-escalation cohort. Prior anti-PD-1, anti-PD-L1 or anti-CTLA-4 therapy was permitted, and approximately 39% of dose-escalation patients had received checkpoint inhibitors. Partial responses occurred in three dose-escalation patients, of whom one had hepatocellular carcinoma and two had cutaneous melanoma. The point of sequencing TCRbeta in the periphery was to test whether ivuxolimab changed TCR sequence diversity and drove clonal T-cell expansion. The paper describes the monotherapy dose-escalation part (N ≈ 50 patients) of the phase I trial of ivuxolimab.

Patients with autoimmune disease history or receiving systemic immunosuppression were excluded from the trial. Peripheral blood for TCR sequencing was drawn from every dose cohort at baseline, at cycle 4 day 1 and at cycle 7 day 1. The samples were drawn from a first-in-human, open-label, multicenter phase I dose-escalation trial of ivuxolimab. Adults with locally advanced or metastatic melanoma, renal cell carcinoma, hepatocellular carcinoma or head and neck squamous cell carcinoma were enrolled in the trial. Before TCR sequencing, CD4+ T cells and CD8+ T cells from peripheral blood were sorted into separate populations. Broad study findings and their caveats: Which antigens the clonally expanded peripheral T cells were specific for was not determined. On average, CD8+ T cells showed more expanded clones than CD4+ T cells after ivuxolimab. In partial responders in the 0.1-3.0 mg/kg groups, normalized peripheral clonal expansion was found to be among the lowest, especially among CD8+ T cells. Low levels of normalized T-cell clonal expansion were also seen in some patients who did not respond. Clonal expansion of both CD4+ and CD8+ blood T cells was observed from baseline to week 6 at doses 0.1 to 3.0 mg/kg.

The rearrangement joined TRBV18 to TRBJ2-3; 7 bases in the junction line up with TRBD1. The sequence came from an adult with an advanced solid tumor such as melanoma, head and neck, liver or kidney cancer. The input for sequencing was CD4+ or CD8+ T cells sorted from blood, taken in a trial of the OX40 agonist ivuxolimab. The CDR3 region: CASSPSPGQSTDTQYF. Here is the DNA: TGTGCCAGCTCACCGTCGCCGGGACAGAGCACAGATACGCAGTATTTT.